What follows are 6 T cell receptor beta chains derived from one specimen sequenced in a study of cytomegalovirus exposure and HLA in healthy donors. The PCR used 60 Vbeta and 13 Jbeta primers. Sequencing used immunoSEQ multiplex PCR; TCRdb keeps in-frame clones, though not all of them. The sample totals 160,000 or so clones; its top ten clones hold under 2.5%. Sequenced input: PBMCs. The origin of the receptors is a man aged 30 to 45 in good health and CMV-seronegative.

The rearrangement uses TRBV7-2 and TRBJ2-7, with TRBD1 identical over 7 bases. The CDR3 has 13 residues. Germline CDR1 and CDR2: SGHTA and FQGNSA. With V trimmed by 1 base and J by 6 bases, 3 bases remained unmatched. CDR3 amino acids: CASSLEGGSEQYF. The CDR3 DNA reads TGTGCCAGCAGCTTAGAAGGGGGCAGCGAGCAGTACTTC.

The gene calls are TRBV20-1 and TRBJ2-3; D uncertain. V was trimmed by 5 bases and J by 3 bases, leaving 6 bases between them. Germline CDR1 DFQATT, CDR2 SNEGSKA (reference sequence). This CDR3 is 11 amino acids long. CDR3 sequence (DNA): TGCAGTGCTCCCAGGACAGATACGCAGTATTTT. Translated: CSAPRTDTQYF.

The CDR3 bases are TGTGCCAGCAGCTTAGCGGGCCAGGGAGGAAACACTGAAGCTTTCTTT. Translated, it gives CASSLAGQGGNTEAFF. This sequence joins TRBV7-9 and TRBJ1-1; a possible D gene is TRBD1 (5 bases). The CDR3 contains 16 residues. CDR1 is SEHNR and CDR2 is FQNEAQ in the germline V gene (reference sequence). V was shortened by 0 bases and J by 2 bases, with 13 bases between the two germline ends.

The chain employs TRBV5-5 and TRBJ2-3; a possible D gene is TRBD2 (6 bases). This CDR3 contains 15 residues. Per germline, CDR1 SGHKS and CDR2 YYEKEE (reference sequence). Trimming shortened V by 2 bases and J by 0 bases, and 10 bases separated the two germline ends. The CDR3 bases are TGTGCCAGCAGCTTTGGACTAACTAGCACAGATACGCAGTATTTT. Translating it yields CASSFGLTSTDTQYF.

CDR3 sequence (DNA): TGTGCCAGCAACTCAATCGCTTTCCAAGAGACCCAGTACTTC. The encoded protein is CASNSIAFQETQYF. V usage is TRBV28 and J usage is TRBJ2-5; D ambiguous. Trimming stripped 7 bases from V and 1 base from J, with 13 bases between. The V gene's germline CDR1 is MDHEN and CDR2 SYDVKM. The CDR3 runs 14 residues.

The chain is built from TRBV10-2 and TRBJ2-5, with D perhaps TRBD1 (6 bases). The DNA end lines up better with TRBJ2-7; the J call may be wrong. The germline gives CDR1 WSHSY, CDR2 SAAADI. CDR3 length: 15 residues. Written as DNA, the CDR3 is TGCGCCAGCAGTGAGTCGAATAGGGGGTCCTACGAGCAGTACTTC. Translated, it gives CASSESNRGSYEQYF.